This T cell receptor (beta chain) was recorded in a study of graft-versus-host responses after intestinal transplantation. Whole-study results and caveats: Recipient marrow contained GvH clones, some of which appeared first in ileum or blood.

Germline V CDR1 and CDR2: SEHNR, FQNEAQ (reference sequence). After removal of 7 bases from V and 3 bases from J, the junction contained 8 bases not matched to a gene. The CDR3 runs to 14 residues. Data came from immunoSEQ multiplex PCR; TCRdb stores just in-frame clones and leaves some out. The sample carries more than 65,000 clones, under 95% recorded once. In regard to this clone: Antigen specificity is unknown.

This sample comprised unstimulated CD8+ T cells sorted from spleen or lymph node cells, obtained before transplant. This TCR was sampled from a human donor who was the organ donor for an intestinal transplant. The chain is built from TRBV7-9 and TRBJ2-7, with 8 bases matching TRBD2. CDR3 sequence (DNA): TGTGCCAGCACGGGGGGGATCCACAGCTACGAGCAGTACTTC. As protein: CASTGGIHSYEQYF. Combining the CDR3 with reference TRBV7-9 and TRBJ2-7 gives the whole variable domain DTGVSQNPRHKITKRGQNVTFRCDPISEHNRLYWYRQTLGQGPEFLTYFQNEAQLEKSRLLSDRFSAERPKGSFSTLEIQRTEQGDSAMYLCASTGGIHSYEQYFGPGTRLTVT.